Sequencing of this TCR beta chain was carried out in a study of cytomegalovirus exposure and HLA in healthy donors. Whole-study results and caveats: More clonal expansion characterized HLA-associated TCR beta chains than equally common others in a later analysis.

Concerning this clone: What it recognizes is unknown.

The V gene lost 4 bases and the J gene lost 1 base, with 10 bases spanning the gap. Per the germline V gene, CDR1 is MNHNS and CDR2 is SASEGT. This CDR3 is built from 14 residues. The primer mix had 60 Vbeta and 13 Jbeta primers. Repertoires were generated with immunoSEQ multiplex PCR, while TCRdb's copy carries only in-frame clones and drops some. Of fewer than 150,000 clones in the sample, over 65% were seen once. This chain connects TRBV6-1 to TRBJ2-5, with D possibly matching TRBD1 (5 bases). This clonotype was obtained from a woman in her twenties or thirties in good health and CMV-seropositive. The source material was PBMCs. CDR3 protein: CASSAGRSQETQYF. As DNA, the CDR3 is TGTGCCAGCAGTGCAGGGCGCAGCCAAGAGACCCAGTACTTC.